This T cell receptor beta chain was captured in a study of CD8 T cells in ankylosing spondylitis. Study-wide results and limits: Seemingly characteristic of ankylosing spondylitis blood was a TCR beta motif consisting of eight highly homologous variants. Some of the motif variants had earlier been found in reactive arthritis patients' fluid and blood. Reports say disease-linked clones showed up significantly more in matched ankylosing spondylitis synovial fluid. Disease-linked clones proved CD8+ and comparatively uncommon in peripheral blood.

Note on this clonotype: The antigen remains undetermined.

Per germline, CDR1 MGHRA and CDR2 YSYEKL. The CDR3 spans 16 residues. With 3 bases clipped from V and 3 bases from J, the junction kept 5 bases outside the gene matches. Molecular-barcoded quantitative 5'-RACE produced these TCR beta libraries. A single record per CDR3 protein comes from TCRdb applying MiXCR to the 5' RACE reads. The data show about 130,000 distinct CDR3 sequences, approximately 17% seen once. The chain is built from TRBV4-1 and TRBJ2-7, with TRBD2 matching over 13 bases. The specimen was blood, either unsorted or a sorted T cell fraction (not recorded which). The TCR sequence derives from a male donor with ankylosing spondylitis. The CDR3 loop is CASSQSTSGRYYEQYF. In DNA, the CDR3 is TGCGCCAGCAGCCAGTCGACTAGCGGGAGGTACTACGAGCAGTACTTC.